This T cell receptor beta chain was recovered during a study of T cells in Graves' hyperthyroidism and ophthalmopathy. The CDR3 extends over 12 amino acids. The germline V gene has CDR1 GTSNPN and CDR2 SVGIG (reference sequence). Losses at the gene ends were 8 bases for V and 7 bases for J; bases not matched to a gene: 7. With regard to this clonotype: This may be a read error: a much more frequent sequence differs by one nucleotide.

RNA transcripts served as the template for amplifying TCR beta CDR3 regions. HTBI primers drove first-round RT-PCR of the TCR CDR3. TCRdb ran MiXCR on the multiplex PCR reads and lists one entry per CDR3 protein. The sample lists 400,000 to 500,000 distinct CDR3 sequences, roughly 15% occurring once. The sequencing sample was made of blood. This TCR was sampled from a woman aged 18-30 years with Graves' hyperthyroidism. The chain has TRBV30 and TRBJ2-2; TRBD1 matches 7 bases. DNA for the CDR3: TGTGCCCGGGGCCAGGGGGACGGGGAGCTGTTTTTT. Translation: CARGQGDGELFF.